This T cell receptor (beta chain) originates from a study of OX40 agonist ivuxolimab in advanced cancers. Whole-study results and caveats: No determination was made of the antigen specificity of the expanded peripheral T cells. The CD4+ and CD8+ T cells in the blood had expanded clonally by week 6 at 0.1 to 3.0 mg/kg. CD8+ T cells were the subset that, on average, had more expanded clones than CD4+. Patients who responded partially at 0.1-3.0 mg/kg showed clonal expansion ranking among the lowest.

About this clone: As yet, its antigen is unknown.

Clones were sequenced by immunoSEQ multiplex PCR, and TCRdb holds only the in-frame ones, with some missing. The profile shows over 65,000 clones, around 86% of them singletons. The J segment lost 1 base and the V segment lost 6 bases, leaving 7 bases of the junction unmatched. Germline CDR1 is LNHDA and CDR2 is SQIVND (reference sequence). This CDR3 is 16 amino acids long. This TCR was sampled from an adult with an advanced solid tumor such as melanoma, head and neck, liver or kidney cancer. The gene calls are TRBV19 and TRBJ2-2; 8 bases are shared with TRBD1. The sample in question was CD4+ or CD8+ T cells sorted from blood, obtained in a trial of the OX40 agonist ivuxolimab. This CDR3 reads CASRTGENKNTGELFF. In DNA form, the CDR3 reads TGTGCCAGTAGGACAGGGGAAAACAAGAACACCGGGGAGCTGTTTTTT.